This T cell receptor (beta chain) came from a study of response to subunit inactivated influenza vaccine. V shed 5 bases and J 2 bases; nucleotides not matched to a gene: 2. The length of the CDR3 is 14 residues. MiXCR was run by TCRdb on the RT-PCR reads, yielding one entry per CDR3 protein. The table lists hundreds of thousands of distinct CDR3 sequences, around 16% of them singletons. As regards this clonotype: A clone one base away is much larger, so this may be a read error.

The sequence was collected from a man in his fifties or sixties who received an inactivated influenza vaccine. Here the sequenced sample was PBMCs from blood, taken 12 days after vaccination. The V gene is TRBV12-3 or TRBV12-4, the J gene TRBJ2-7, with 11 nucleotides matching TRBD2. The CDR3 loop is CASSNSGGAYEQYF. The CDR3 bases are TGTGCCAGCAGTAATAGCGGGGGGGCCTACGAGCAGTACTTC.